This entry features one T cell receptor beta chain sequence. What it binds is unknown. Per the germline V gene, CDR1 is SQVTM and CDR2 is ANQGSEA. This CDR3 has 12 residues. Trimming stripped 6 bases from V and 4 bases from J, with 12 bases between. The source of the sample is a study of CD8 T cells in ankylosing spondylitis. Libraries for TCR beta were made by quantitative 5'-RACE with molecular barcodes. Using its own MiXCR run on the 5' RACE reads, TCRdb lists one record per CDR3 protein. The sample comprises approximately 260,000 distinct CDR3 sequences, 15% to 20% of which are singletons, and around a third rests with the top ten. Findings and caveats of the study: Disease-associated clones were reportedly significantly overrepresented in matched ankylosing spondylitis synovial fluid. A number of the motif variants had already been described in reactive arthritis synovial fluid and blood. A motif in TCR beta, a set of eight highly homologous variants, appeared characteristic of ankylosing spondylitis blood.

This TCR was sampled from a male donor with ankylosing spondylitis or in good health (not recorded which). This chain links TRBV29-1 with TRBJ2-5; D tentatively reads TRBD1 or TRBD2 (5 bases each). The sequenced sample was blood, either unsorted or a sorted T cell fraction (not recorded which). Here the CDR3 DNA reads TGCAGCGTCCGGGGCCAGGGAGAGACCCAGTACTTC. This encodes CSVRGQGETQYF.